This T cell receptor beta chain stems from a study of tumor-infiltrating lymphocytes in localized non-small cell lung cancer. Study overall: The cohort mixed smokers and never-smokers, several histologies, and some post-neoadjuvant-chemotherapy samples. Resected tumor was paired with non-adjacent uninvolved lung from the same patient. Findings of the study overall: Technical variation could not be separated from intratumor heterogeneity here.

In the case of this clone: Its antigen is as yet unknown.

Sequenced by immunoSEQ multiplex PCR; TCRdb stores in-frame clones only, minus some. Found here are more than 2,500 clones, more than 35% of them singletons; the top ten hold 15% to 20%. CDR1 and CDR2 from the germline V gene are GTSNPN and SVGIG (reference sequence). The CDR3 extends over 13 amino acids. Trimming shortened V by 0 bases and J by 7 bases, and 12 bases separated the two germline ends. Sample: uninvolved lung tissue not adjacent to the tumor. The V call is TRBV30, the J call TRBJ2-5; perhaps TRBD1 as D (5 bases). The sequence came from a human donor with non-small cell lung cancer. The CDR3 bases are TGTGCCTGGAGTGTAGCCGGCCAGGGGACCCAGTACTTC. It yields the protein CAWSVAGQGTQYF. The full variable domain, completed using reference TRBV30 and TRBJ2-5, is SQTIHQWPATLVQPVGSPLSLECTVEGTSNPNLYWYRQAAGRGLQLLFYSVGIGQISSEVPQNLSASRPQDRQFILSSKKLLLSDSGFYLCAWSVAGQGTQYFGPGTRLLVL.